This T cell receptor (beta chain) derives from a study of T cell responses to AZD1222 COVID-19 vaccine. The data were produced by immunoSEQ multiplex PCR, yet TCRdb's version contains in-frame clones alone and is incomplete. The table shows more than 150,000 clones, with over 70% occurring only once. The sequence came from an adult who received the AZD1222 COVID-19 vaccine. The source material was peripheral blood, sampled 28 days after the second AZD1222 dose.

This chain's CDR3 is CASSLRSFDEQFF. Here the CDR3 DNA reads TGTGCCAGCAGTTTAAGGTCTTTCGATGAGCAGTTCTTC. The V call is TRBV27, the J call TRBJ2-1, with D unclear. The germline V gene encodes CDR1 MNHEY and CDR2 SMNVEV (reference sequence). The CDR3 consists of 13 residues. Trimming cost V 2 bases and J 8 bases, with 10 bases left between them.